At least ten counts were recorded for the clone carrying this TCR beta chain. For TCR beta, libraries came from iRepertoire HTBI primers and Arm-PCR of CDR3 regions. TCRdb recomputed calls from the multiplex PCR reads with MiXCR, one row per CDR3 protein. Seen here are about 430,000 distinct CDR3 sequences, approximately 15% observed once, and the top ten hold 7.8%. These data come from a study of regulatory T cells in long-lasting Graves disease. Specified time point: newly diagnosed GD, antithyroid drugs for less than 3 months. PBMCs were the source of the RNA used for TCR sequencing. Graves' disease was diagnosed by American Thyroid Association guidelines. The trim removed 6 bases at V and 6 bases at J, leaving 8 bases unmatched. This CDR3 is 14 amino acids long. These same data were also listed under a study on T cells in Graves' hyperthyroidism and ophthalmopathy. That study adds: The study based diagnoses on clinical symptoms, serum thyroxine and TRAb, thyroid ultrasound and orbital computed tomography. Expanded thyroid clonotypes (above 0.001) were mostly also found in blood.

The receptor's source is a woman aged 40 to 55 with Graves disease. The V gene is TRBV12-3 or TRBV12-4, the J gene TRBJ2-7, with 10 nucleotides matching TRBD2. Sequencing used peripheral blood mononuclear cells (PBMCs), obtained at new diagnosis, from a patient treated with antithyroid drugs. CDR3 sequence reads: CASRPLAGVGEQYF. Here the CDR3 DNA reads TGTGCCAGCAGACCCCTAGCGGGAGTGGGCGAGCAGTACTTC.